Listed below are T cell receptor beta chains from one sample, sequenced in a study of blood T cell repertoires in COVID-19. Generated by immunoSEQ multiplex PCR, the TCRdb table keeps only in-frame clones and is missing some. The sample holds about 140,000 clones, over 80% seen once. Material for sequencing was peripheral blood. The receptors come from an elderly woman with acute or convalescent COVID-19. CDR3s include the opening cysteine and the closing phenylalanine or tryptophan. The D gene is left open where the match is weak. Size is omitted from some rows. Given values are once, few, many or a class for expanded clones.

cdr3_nt	cdr3_aa	clone_size	j_call	d_call	v_call
TGTGCCAGCAGCCAAGGGGGCAGGGGACAAGAGACCCAGTACTTC	CASSQGGRGQETQYF	-	TRBJ2-5	-	TRBV14
TGTGCCAGTAGTATTTCCACAAGAGGCTACACCTTC	CASSISTRGYTF	-	TRBJ1-2	-	TRBV19
TGTGCCAGCAGTGGGGCAGGAAGATCGCGGGATGGTAGCACTGAAGCTTTCTTT	CASSGAGRSRDGSTEAFF	few	TRBJ1-1	-	TRBV2
TGCGCCAGCAGCCCGCAACAGATCGACAGGGGGCGATTTGGCTACACCTTC	CASSPQQIDRGRFGYTF	-	TRBJ1-2	TRBD1	TRBV4-3
TGTGCCAGCAGTTTTATTACAGGGCCCGGCTACACCTTC	CASSFITGPGYTF	-	TRBJ1-2	-	TRBV27
TGCAGCGTTGGGAGCGTTCGAGGGACAGATACGCAGTATTTT	CSVGSVRGTDTQYF	-	TRBJ2-3	-	TRBV29-1
TGTGCCAGCAGTCGTTGGAGGGGGGGACAAGGTGAAAAACTGTTTTTT	CASSRWRGGQGEKLFF	-	TRBJ1-4	-	TRBV2
TGCGCCAGCAGCCTGGGCAGTCCCTCCTACAATGAGCAGTTCTTC	CASSLGSPSYNEQFF	-	TRBJ2-1	-	TRBV5-1
TGTGCCAGCAGCAACGCGAGGGACAGCGATTATGGCTACACCTTC	CASSNARDSDYGYTF	-	TRBJ1-2	TRBD1	TRBV5-4
TGCGCCAGCAGCCTCACAGGGGAGATGGGAACTGAAGCTTTCTTT	CASSLTGEMGTEAFF	-	TRBJ1-1	TRBD1	TRBV5-1
TGTGCCAGCAGTTCCGGGAATGGACAGCCCCAGCATTTT	CASSSGNGQPQHF	-	TRBJ1-5	-	TRBV6-5
TGTGCCAGCAGCGGACTAGCGGGGGGCCGGTACGAGCAGTACTTC	CASSGLAGGRYEQYF	-	TRBJ2-7	TRBD2	TRBV2
TGCGCCAGCAGCCCAGGGACAGCTGGAAACACCATATATTTT	CASSPGTAGNTIYF	once	TRBJ1-3	TRBD1	TRBV5-1
TGTGCCAGCAGCTTAAGAGGGACAGAGGGCGAAAAACTGTTTTTT	CASSLRGTEGEKLFF	once	TRBJ1-4	TRBD1	TRBV7-3
TGTGCCAGCAGCCCGGACAGGCACCAGCCCCAGCATTTT	CASSPDRHQPQHF	-	TRBJ1-5	TRBD1	TRBV7-2
TGTGCCAGCAGCCCACCTCCGGCAGGGGCGAACTACAATGAGCAGTTCTTC	CASSPPPAGANYNEQFF	-	TRBJ2-1	-	TRBV7-2
TGTGCCAGCAGTGCACAGGAATATAATTCACCCCTCCACTTT	CASSAQEYNSPLHF	-	TRBJ1-6	-	TRBV6-2/TRBV6-3
TGTGCCAGTAGCCAGAGACAGGGCGGTGGCTACACCTTC	CASSQRQGGGYTF	-	TRBJ1-2	TRBD1	TRBV19
TGTGCCAGCAGCTTCTATAACTCTGGAAACACCATATATTTT	CASSFYNSGNTIYF	-	TRBJ1-3	-	TRBV7-9
TGTGCTAGTGGTTGGGGACAGGGACAGGTAAAATCACCCCTCCACTTT	CASGWGQGQVKSPLHF	-	TRBJ1-6	TRBD1	TRBV12-5
TGTGCCAGCAGCTCCCCCAAGCGGGGAAGGGTTGTCAATGAGCAGTTCTTC	CASSSPKRGRVVNEQFF	-	TRBJ2-1	TRBD2	TRBV5-4
TGTGCCAGCAGCCAGGACACCGCGCACTATGGCTACACCTTC	CASSQDTAHYGYTF	-	TRBJ1-2	-	TRBV5-4
TGTGCCAGCAGCTTGTACTCTGGAAACACCATATATTTT	CASSLYSGNTIYF	few	TRBJ1-3	-	TRBV12-3/TRBV12-4
TGCGCCAGCAGCCAGTCCGGGACAGGGGATTCACCCCTCCACTTT	CASSQSGTGDSPLHF	-	TRBJ1-6	TRBD1	TRBV4-3
TGTGCCAGCAGCCAAATACAGGGATCCGGAAACACCATATATTTT	CASSQIQGSGNTIYF	-	TRBJ1-3	-	TRBV7-9
TGTGCCAGTAGTACCGGGGGAACCTCCTCTGGAAACACCATATATTTT	CASSTGGTSSGNTIYF	-	TRBJ1-3	-	TRBV19
TGTGCCAGCAGTGGGATGGGGGGATCCTACAATGAGCAGTTCTTC	CASSGMGGSYNEQFF	-	TRBJ2-1	-	TRBV2
TGTGCCAGCAGCTTAGCCGCGGGGAGCTATGGCTACACCTTC	CASSLAAGSYGYTF	few	TRBJ1-2	-	TRBV7-2
TGTGCCAGCAGCCAAGGGCAGGGGAACACCATATATTTT	CASSQGQGNTIYF	-	TRBJ1-3	-	TRBV3-1/TRBV3-2
TGTGCCAGCTCACCATTAGGACAGGGGACTGAAGCTTTCTTT	CASSPLGQGTEAFF	few	TRBJ1-1	TRBD1	TRBV18
TGTGCCAGCAGATACAGTATGGGGCAAGTAGGCTACACCTTC	CASRYSMGQVGYTF	-	TRBJ1-2	-	TRBV2
TGTGCCAGCAGCTTGGATGGTGGGACAGGGGGATACGAGCAGTACTTC	CASSLDGGTGGYEQYF	few	TRBJ2-7	TRBD1	TRBV5-5
TGTGCCTGGAGTGGAACAGGTCCAGTTTATTATGGCTACACCTTC	CAWSGTGPVYYGYTF	-	TRBJ1-2	-	TRBV30
TGTGCCAGCAGTGACTCGCTAGGACTAACTCCGCAGTTCTTC	CASSDSLGLTPQFF	-	TRBJ2-1	-	TRBV6-4
TGTGCCAGCAGCCTAATCTTCACCGGGGAGCTGTTTTTT	CASSLIFTGELFF	-	TRBJ2-2	-	TRBV7-3
TGTGCCAGCAGCGTAGGGGGCACAGGGAACACTGAAGCTTTCTTT	CASSVGGTGNTEAFF	-	TRBJ1-1	-	TRBV9
TGTGCCAGCAGCGTAGCTAACGGACAGCTCACAGATACGCAGTATTTT	CASSVANGQLTDTQYF	once	TRBJ2-3	-	TRBV9
TGTGCCAGCAGTCCGAAACAGGGGGGCTACACCTTC	CASSPKQGGYTF	-	TRBJ1-2	TRBD1	TRBV7-9
TGTGCCAGCAGCGTAGCTTCCTGGGACACAAGCTCTGGAAACACCATATATTTT	CASSVASWDTSSGNTIYF	-	TRBJ1-3	-	TRBV9
TGTGCCAGCAGCCCGGACAGGGTGGTTGAAAAACTGTTTTTT	CASSPDRVVEKLFF	-	TRBJ1-4	TRBD1	TRBV7-9
TGTGCCAGTAGTGGCGGGACAGGGAAAAGCGCTGAAGCTTTCTTT	CASSGGTGKSAEAFF	-	TRBJ1-1	TRBD1	TRBV19
TGCGCCAGCAGCTGGGACAGCAGCTCTGGAAACACCATATATTTT	CASSWDSSSGNTIYF	-	TRBJ1-3	TRBD1	TRBV5-1
TGTGCCAGCAGTTTATTTTCGACAGGTGCTATAGCTTTCTTT	CASSLFSTGAIAFF	-	TRBJ1-1	-	TRBV27
TGTGCCAGCAGCCAGGGGGGTAATTCACCCCTCCACTTT	CASSQGGNSPLHF	-	TRBJ1-6	-	TRBV3-1/TRBV3-2
TGTGCCAGCACCGACTGGGGCCCGGACAATGAGCAGTTCTTC	CASTDWGPDNEQFF	-	TRBJ2-1	-	TRBV6-5
TGTGCCAGCAGCCCAAAAGGGAGCGGGACAGGGTCATACTATGGCTACACCTTC	CASSPKGSGTGSYYGYTF	-	TRBJ1-2	TRBD1	TRBV9
TGTGCCAGCACCCCGGGACAGGTCTTGGACACTGAAGCTTTCTTT	CASTPGQVLDTEAFF	-	TRBJ1-1	TRBD1	TRBV9
TGTGCCAGCAGCCGCCAACACTCCGGGACTAGCGGGGGCCGCTCCTACAATGAGCAGTTCTTC	CASSRQHSGTSGGRSYNEQFF	-	TRBJ2-1	TRBD2	TRBV3-1/TRBV3-2
TGTGCCAGCAAGCTAGCGGGGGTTACCTACGAGCAGTACTTC	CASKLAGVTYEQYF	-	TRBJ2-7	TRBD2	TRBV6-5
TGTGCCAGCAGCTTGGCTACGCAAGATACGCAGTATTTT	CASSLATQDTQYF	-	TRBJ2-3	-	TRBV5-4
TGCAGCGTTAACAGGGCCAACACTGAAGCTTTCTTT	CSVNRANTEAFF	-	TRBJ1-1	-	TRBV29-1
TGTGCCAGCAGCGTTCAGGACTCCAGCTCTGGAAACACCATATATTTT	CASSVQDSSSGNTIYF	once	TRBJ1-3	-	TRBV9
TGTGCCAGCAGCCAAGGTCGGACTAGCGGGCGGTACAATGAGCAGTTCTTC	CASSQGRTSGRYNEQFF	-	TRBJ2-1	TRBD2	TRBV3-1/TRBV3-2
TGTGCCAGCAGCCCCGAAACAGGATACACTGAAGCTTTCTTT	CASSPETGYTEAFF	-	TRBJ1-1	-	TRBV7-9
TGTGCCAGCAGCGTAGGGGGAGGCAGCTCTGGGGCCAACGTCCTGACTTTC	CASSVGGGSSGANVLTF	-	TRBJ2-6	-	TRBV9
TGTGCCAGTATCACAAATCCGGGACAGGGGAGCACTGAAGCTTTCTTT	CASITNPGQGSTEAFF	-	TRBJ1-1	TRBD1	TRBV19
TGTGCCAGCAGCCCGTCAGGGGGGTCCAATGAAAAACTGTTTTTT	CASSPSGGSNEKLFF	-	TRBJ1-4	TRBD1	TRBV7-9
TGCGCCAGCAGCCTACAGGGAAATGGCTACACCTTC	CASSLQGNGYTF	-	TRBJ1-2	-	TRBV5-1